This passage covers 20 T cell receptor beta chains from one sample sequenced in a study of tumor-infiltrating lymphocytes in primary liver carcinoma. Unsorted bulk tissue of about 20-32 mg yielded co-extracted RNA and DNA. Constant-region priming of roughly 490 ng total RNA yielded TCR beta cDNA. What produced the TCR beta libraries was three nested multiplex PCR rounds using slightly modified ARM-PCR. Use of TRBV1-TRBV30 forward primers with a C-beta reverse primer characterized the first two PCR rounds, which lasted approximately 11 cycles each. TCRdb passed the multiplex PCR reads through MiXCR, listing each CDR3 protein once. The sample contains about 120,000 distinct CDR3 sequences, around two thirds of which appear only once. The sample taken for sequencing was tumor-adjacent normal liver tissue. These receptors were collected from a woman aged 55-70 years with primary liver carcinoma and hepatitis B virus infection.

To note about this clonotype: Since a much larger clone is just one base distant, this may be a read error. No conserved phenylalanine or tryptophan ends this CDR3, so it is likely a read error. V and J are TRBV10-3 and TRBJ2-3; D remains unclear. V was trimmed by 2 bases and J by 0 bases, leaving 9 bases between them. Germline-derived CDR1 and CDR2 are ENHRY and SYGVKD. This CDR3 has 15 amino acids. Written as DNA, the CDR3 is TGTGCCATCAGTGAGCCCCGCGTTAGCACAGATACGCAGTATTCT. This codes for CAISEPRVSTDTQYS.

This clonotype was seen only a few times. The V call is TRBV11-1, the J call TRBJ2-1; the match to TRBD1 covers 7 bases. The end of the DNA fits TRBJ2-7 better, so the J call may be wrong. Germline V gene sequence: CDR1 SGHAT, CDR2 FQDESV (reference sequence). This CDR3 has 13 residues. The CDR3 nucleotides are TGTGCCAGTAGGTCATCAGGGGGAAGTGAGCAGTACTTC. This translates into CASRSSGGSEQYF.

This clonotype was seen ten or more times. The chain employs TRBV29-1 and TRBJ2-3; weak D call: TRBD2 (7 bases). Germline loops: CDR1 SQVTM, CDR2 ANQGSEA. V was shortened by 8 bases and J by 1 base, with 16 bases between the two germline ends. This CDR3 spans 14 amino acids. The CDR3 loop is CSFEGGGGTDTQYF. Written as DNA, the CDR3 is TGCAGCTTCGAAGGAGGGGGGGGCACAGATACGCAGTATTTT.

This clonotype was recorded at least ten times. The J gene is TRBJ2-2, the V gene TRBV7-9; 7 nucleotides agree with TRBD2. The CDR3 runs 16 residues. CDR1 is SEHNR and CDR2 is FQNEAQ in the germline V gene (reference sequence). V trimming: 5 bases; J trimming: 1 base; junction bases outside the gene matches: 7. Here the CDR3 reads CASSPLAEVNTGELFF. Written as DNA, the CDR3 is TGTGCCAGCAGCCCCCTAGCGGAGGTGAACACCGGGGAGCTGTTTTTT. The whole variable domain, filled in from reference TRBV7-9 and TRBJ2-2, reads DTGVSQNPRHKITKRGQNVTFRCDPISEHNRLYWYRQTLGQGPEFLTYFQNEAQLEKSRLLSDRFSAERPKGSFSTLEIQRTEQGDSAMYLCASSPLAEVNTGELFFGEGSRLTVL.

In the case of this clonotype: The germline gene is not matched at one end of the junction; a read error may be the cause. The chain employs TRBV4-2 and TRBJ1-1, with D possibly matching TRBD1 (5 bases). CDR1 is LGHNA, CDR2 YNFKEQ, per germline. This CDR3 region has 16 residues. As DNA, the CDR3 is TGTGTCAGCAGCCCCGTCGAGGGGAGAGGGAACACTGAAGCTTTCTTT. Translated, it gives CVSSPVEGRGNTEAFF.

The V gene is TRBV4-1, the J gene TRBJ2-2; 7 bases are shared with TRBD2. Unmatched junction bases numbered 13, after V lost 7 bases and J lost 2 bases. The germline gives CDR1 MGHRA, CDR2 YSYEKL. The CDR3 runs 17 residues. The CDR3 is CASIYTPLAVNTGELFF. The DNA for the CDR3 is TGCGCCAGCATCTACACTCCCCTAGCGGTCAACACCGGGGAGCTGTTTTTT.

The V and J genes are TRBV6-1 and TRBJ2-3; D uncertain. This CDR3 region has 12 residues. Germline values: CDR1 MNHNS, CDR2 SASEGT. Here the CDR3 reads CVTSEVGDTQYF. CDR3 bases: TGTGTCACCAGTGAAGTGGGGGATACGCAGTATTTT.

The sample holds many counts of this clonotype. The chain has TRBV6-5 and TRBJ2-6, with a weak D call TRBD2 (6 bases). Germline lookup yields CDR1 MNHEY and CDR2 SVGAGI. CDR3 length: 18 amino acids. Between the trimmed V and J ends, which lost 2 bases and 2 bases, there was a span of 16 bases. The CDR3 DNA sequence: TGTGCCAGCAGTTACCGGGACGGAGGGCTCGCTGGGGCCAACGTCCTGACTTTC. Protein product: CASSYRDGGLAGANVLTF.

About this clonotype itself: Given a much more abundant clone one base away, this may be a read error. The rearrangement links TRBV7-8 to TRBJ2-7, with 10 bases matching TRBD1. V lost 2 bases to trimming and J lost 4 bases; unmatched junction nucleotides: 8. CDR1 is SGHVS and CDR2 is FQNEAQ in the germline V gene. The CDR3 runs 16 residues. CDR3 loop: CASSLTGQGTVYEQYF. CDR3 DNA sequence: TGTGCCAGCAGCTTAACGGGACAGGGGACGGTATACGAGCAGTACTTC.

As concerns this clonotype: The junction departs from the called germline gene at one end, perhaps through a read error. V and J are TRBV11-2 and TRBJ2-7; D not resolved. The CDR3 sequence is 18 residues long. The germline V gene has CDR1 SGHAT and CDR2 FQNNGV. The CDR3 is CASSLDWVSLTDPYGQYF. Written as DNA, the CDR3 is TGTGCCAGCAGCTTAGATTGGGTCAGTCTAACGGATCCCTACGGGCAGTACTTC.

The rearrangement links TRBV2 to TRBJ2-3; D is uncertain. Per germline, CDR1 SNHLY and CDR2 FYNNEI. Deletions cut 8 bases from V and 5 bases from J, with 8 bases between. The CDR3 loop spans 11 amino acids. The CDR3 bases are TGTGCCAGCGCTAGTGGAGATACGCAGTATTTT. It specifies CASASGDTQYF.

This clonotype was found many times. The chain's CDR3 is CASSSKEGTDTQYF. The CDR3 DNA is TGTGCCAGCAGCTCCAAAGAGGGCACAGATACGCAGTATTTT. This chain links TRBV5-4 with TRBJ2-3; D uncertain. Germline V gene data show CDR1 as SGHNT and CDR2 as YYREEE (reference sequence). V was pared by 3 bases and J by 1 base, with 9 bases between. This CDR3 is 14 amino acids long.

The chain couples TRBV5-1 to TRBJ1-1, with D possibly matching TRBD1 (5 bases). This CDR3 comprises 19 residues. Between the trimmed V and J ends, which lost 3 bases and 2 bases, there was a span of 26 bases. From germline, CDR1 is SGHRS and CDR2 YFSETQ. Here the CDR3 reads CASSSPRFSLGPANTEAFF. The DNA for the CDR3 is TGCGCCAGCAGCTCCCCTCGGTTTTCTTTGGGGCCGGCCAACACTGAAGCTTTCTTT.

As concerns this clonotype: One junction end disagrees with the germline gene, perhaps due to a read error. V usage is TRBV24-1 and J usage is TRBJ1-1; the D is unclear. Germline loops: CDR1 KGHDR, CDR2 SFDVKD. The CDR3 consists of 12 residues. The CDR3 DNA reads TGTGCCACCAGTGGGGGTAACAATGAAGCTTTCTTT. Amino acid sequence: CATSGGNNEAFF.

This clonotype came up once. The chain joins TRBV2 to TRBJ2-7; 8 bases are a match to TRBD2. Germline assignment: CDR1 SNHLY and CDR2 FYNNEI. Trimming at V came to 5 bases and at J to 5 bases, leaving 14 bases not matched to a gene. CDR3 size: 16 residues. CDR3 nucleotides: TGTGCCAGCAGTCCTTTGGGGGCTAGCGGGTCCAACGAGCAGTACTTC. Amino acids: CASSPLGASGSNEQYF.

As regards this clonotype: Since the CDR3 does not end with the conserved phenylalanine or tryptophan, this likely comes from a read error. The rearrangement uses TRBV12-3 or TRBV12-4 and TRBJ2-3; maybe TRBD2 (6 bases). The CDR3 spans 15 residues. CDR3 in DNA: TGTGCCAGCAGTTTAGATTTCGGGAGCACAGATACCCAGTATTTA. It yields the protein CASSLDFGSTDTQYL.

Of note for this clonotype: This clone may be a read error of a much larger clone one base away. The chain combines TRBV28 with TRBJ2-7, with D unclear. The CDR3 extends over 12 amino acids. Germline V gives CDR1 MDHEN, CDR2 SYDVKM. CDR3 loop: CASNSYSYEQSF. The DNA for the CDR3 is TGTGCCAGCAATAGCTACTCCTACGAGCAGTCCTTC.

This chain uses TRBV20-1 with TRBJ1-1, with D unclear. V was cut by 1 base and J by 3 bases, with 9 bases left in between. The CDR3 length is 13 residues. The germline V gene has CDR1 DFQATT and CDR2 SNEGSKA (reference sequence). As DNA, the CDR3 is TGCAGTGCTAGAGGGATAGGGTACACTGAAGCTTTCTTT. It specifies CSARGIGYTEAFF.

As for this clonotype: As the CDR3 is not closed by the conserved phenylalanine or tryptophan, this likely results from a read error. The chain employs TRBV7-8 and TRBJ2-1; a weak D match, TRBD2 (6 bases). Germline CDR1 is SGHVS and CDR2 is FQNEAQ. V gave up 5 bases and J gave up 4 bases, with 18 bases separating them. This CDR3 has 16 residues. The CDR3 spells CASSPGRLSFYNEQFL. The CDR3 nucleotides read TGTGCCAGCAGCCCCGGGAGACTATCATTTTACAATGAGCAGTTCCTC.

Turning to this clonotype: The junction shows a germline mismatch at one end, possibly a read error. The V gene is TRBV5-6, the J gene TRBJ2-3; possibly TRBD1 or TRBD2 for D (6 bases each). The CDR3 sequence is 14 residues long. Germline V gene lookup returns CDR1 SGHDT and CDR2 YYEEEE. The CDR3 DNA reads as TGTGCCAGCAGCTTGGGGGGGGCCACAGATATGCAGTATTTT. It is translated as CASSLGGATDMQYF. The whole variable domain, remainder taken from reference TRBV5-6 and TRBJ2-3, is DAGVTQSPTHLIKTRGQQVTLRCSPKSGHDTVSWYQQALGQGPQFIFQYYEEEERQRGNFPDRFSGHQFPNYSSELNVNALLLGDSALYLCASSLGGATDMQYFGPGTRLTVL.